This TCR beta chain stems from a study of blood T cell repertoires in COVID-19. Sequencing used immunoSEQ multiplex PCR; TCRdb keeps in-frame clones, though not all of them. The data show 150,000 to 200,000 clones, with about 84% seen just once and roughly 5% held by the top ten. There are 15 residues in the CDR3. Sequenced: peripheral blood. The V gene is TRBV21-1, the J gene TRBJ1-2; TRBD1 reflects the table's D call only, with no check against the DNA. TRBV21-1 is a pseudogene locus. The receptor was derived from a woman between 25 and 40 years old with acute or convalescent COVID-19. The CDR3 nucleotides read TGTGCCAGCAGCAAAATCCAGGACAGGAGATATGGCTACACCTTC. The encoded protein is CASSKIQDRRYGYTF.